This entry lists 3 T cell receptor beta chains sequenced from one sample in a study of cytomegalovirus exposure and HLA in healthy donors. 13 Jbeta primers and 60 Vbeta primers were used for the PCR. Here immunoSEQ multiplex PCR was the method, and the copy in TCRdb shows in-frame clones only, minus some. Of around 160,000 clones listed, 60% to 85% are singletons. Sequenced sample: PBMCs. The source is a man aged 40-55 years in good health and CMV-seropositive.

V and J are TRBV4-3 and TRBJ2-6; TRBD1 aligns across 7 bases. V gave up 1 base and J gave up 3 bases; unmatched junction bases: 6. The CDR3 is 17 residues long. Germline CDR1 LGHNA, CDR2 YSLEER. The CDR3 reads CASSQGPDRVGANVLTF. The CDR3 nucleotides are TGCGCCAGCAGCCAAGGCCCAGACAGGGTTGGGGCCAACGTCCTGACTTTC.

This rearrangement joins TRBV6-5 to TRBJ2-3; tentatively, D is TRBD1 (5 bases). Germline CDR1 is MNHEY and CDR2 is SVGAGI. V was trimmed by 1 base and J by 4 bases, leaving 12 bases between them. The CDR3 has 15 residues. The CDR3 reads CASSYLGQGPDTQYF. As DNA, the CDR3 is TGTGCCAGCAGTTACTTGGGGCAGGGTCCAGATACGCAGTATTTT.

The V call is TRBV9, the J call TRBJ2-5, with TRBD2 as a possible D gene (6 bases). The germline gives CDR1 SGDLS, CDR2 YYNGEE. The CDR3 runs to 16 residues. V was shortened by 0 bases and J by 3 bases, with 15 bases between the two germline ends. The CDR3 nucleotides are TGTGCCAGCAGCGTAGGCCCCAGCGGAGGGGAAGAGACCCAGTACTTC. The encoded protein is CASSVGPSGGEETQYF.